This TCR beta chain was identified during a study of T-cell memory formation after mild COVID-19. Study-wide findings and caveats: A second wave of clones peaked on day 37, and their SARS-CoV-2 specificity went unconfirmed. Contracting CD4+ clones sat mainly in CM and EM; CD8+ in EMRA. Among clones contracting day 15 to 85, CD4/CD8 was balanced, whereas later expanders leaned CD4+.

Worth noting for this clonotype: Its matching antigen is unknown.

5'RACE with constant-segment primers yielded barcoded, UMI-tagged TCR alpha and TCR beta cDNA libraries. One entry per CDR3 protein, called by TCRdb with MiXCR from the 5' RACE reads. The sample shows roughly 510,000 distinct CDR3 sequences, around 15% of them seen only once. The CDR3 consists of 15 residues. J was trimmed by 5 bases and V by 0 bases; bases with no gene match: 6. The germline CDR1 and CDR2 sequences are KGHSH and LQKENI. Sequencing input: PBMCs or a T cell subset sorted from them (not recorded which). The chain carries TRBV18 and TRBJ1-1; 7 bases align to TRBD1. The receptor was derived from an adult woman who had mild COVID-19 (a few samples of this study predate the infection). Cell type and time point are not known. The CDR3 protein is CASSPPSAGGTEAFF. CDR3 bases: TGTGCCAGCTCACCACCGTCGGCAGGGGGAACTGAAGCTTTCTTT.